The 15 T cell receptor beta chains below all came from one sample that was sequenced in a study of identical twins. TCRdb re-derived calls from the 5' RACE reads in MiXCR, one entry per CDR3 protein. The repertoire consists of about 250,000 distinct CDR3 sequences, with around 7.6% occurring once and the leading ten covering roughly 5%. These data were also filed under a second study, of yellow fever vaccine responses in identical twins.

The source material was CD8+ T cells sorted from blood. The receptors were sampled from a woman aged 18 to 35 in good health.

In its sample, this clonotype was seen once. CDR3 residues: CASSLVSGSGELFF. In DNA, the CDR3 is TGTGCCAGCAGCTTAGTCTCGGGATCCGGGGAGCTGTTTTTT. The rearrangement links TRBV7-6 to TRBJ2-2; possible D gene TRBD2, 5 bases. Trimming took 1 base from V and 6 from J, leaving 9 bases between them. The CDR3 covers 14 residues. Germline assignment: CDR1 SGHVS and CDR2 FNYEAQ.

Details on this clonotype: This may stem from a read error, because a much larger clone lies one nucleotide away. The genes are TRBV4-2 and TRBJ2-3; D remains unclear. Germline-derived CDR1 and CDR2 are LGHNA and YNFKEQ. V was pared by 1 base and J by 5 bases, with 13 bases between. CDR3 length: 15 amino acids. CDR3 sequence (DNA): TGTGCCAGCAGCCAAGGGCACCTCCGGCAAGATACGCAGTATTTT. Protein: CASSQGHLRQDTQYF.

This clonotype occurred many times. CDR3 protein: CASSPVTGRYIYEQYV. The CDR3 DNA follows: TGTGCCAGCAGCCCGGTGACAGGGCGATATATCTACGAGCAGTACGTC. The V and J genes are TRBV5-6 and TRBJ2-7; 7 bases align to TRBD1. V lost 4 bases to trimming and J lost 3 bases; unmatched junction nucleotides: 13. In germline, CDR1 is SGHDT, CDR2 YYEEEE. This CDR3 contains 16 residues.

A few counts support this clonotype. The gene calls are TRBV20-1 and TRBJ2-7; no reliable D call. V was cut by 0 bases and J by 1 base, with 7 bases left in between. CDR1 and CDR2 from the germline V gene are DFQATT and SNEGSKA (reference sequence). The CDR3 length is 13 residues. The CDR3 nucleotides read TGCAGTGCTAGAGATTTAGTATCCTACGAGCAGTACTTC. Amino acids: CSARDLVSYEQYF.

This clonotype was counted only a few times. The rearrangement uses TRBV7-9 and TRBJ2-5, with 8 nucleotides matching TRBD1. Germline V lookup: CDR1 SEHNR, CDR2 FQNEAQ (reference sequence). Trimming removed 5 bases from V and 5 bases from J; junction bases left unmatched: 10. The CDR3 totals 15 residues. The DNA of the CDR3 is TGTGCCAGCAGCCCTGGACCAGGGGGCCAGGAGACCCAGTACTTC. The encoded protein is CASSPGPGGQETQYF.

This clonotype was detected only a few times. CDR3 DNA sequence: TGTGCCACCAGTCCCGGGACAACCACAGATACGCAGTATTTT. This encodes CATSPGTTTDTQYF. This chain links TRBV24-1 with TRBJ2-3, with D perhaps TRBD1 (6 bases). The V end lost 6 bases, the J end lost 2 bases, and 11 bases lay between the germline ends. This CDR3 spans 14 amino acids. Germline-derived CDR1 and CDR2 are KGHDR and SFDVKD.

This clonotype was picked up many times. This chain joins TRBV4-1 and TRBJ2-5, with unresolved D. Germline V gene lookup returns CDR1 MGHRA and CDR2 YSYEKL. Trimming removed 5 bases at V and 2 bases at J, with 12 bases between. The CDR3 runs to 14 residues. CDR3 protein: CASSSQRDQETQYF. CDR3 bases: TGCGCCAGCAGCTCCCAACGAGATCAAGAGACCCAGTACTTC.

This clonotype occurred many times. This sequence joins TRBV24-1 and TRBJ2-1; 8 bases match TRBD1. Germline-derived CDR1 and CDR2 are KGHDR and SFDVKD. V gave up 4 bases and J gave up 6 bases; unmatched junction bases: 4. The CDR3 totals 14 residues. The CDR3 DNA reads TGTGCCACCAGTGACCCGGACAGGGTCAATGAGCAGTTCTTC. Its protein product is CATSDPDRVNEQFF.

Remarks on this clonotype: A read error may account for a junction end that differs from germline. The V and J genes are TRBV12-3 or TRBV12-4 and TRBJ2-6; D remains ambiguous. This CDR3 region has 16 residues. CDR3 sequence: CVSSPVLSSGANVLTF. As DNA, the CDR3 is TGTGTCAGCAGTCCGGTCCTATCCTCTGGGGCCAACGTCCTGACTTTC.

This clonotype was seen only a few times. This rearrangement joins TRBV3-1 to TRBJ2-7, with TRBD2 as a possible D gene (5 bases). V lost 0 bases and J lost 3, with 6 bases in between. The CDR3 runs to 13 residues. The V gene's germline CDR1 is LGHDT and CDR2 YNNKEL (reference sequence). CDR3 sequence reads: CASSQDEGYEQYV. The DNA for the CDR3 is TGTGCCAGCAGCCAAGATGAGGGCTACGAGCAGTACGTC.

The gene calls are TRBV27 and TRBJ2-7; 13 bases fit TRBD2. This CDR3 contains 18 residues. CDR1 and CDR2 (germline): MNHEY, SMNVEV (reference sequence). After removal of 5 bases from V and 1 base from J, the junction contained 11 bases not matched to a gene. The CDR3 sequence: CASSPLTSGRAVSYEQYF. In DNA form, the CDR3 reads TGTGCCAGCAGTCCCCTCACTAGCGGGAGGGCCGTTTCCTACGAGCAGTACTTC.

This clonotype has a count of ten or more. V and J are TRBV15 and TRBJ1-1, with a tentative D call TRBD1 (6 bases). Trimming pared 3 bases from V and 3 bases from J, leaving 20 bases between. This CDR3 is 17 amino acids long. Germline CDR1 and CDR2: LNHNV and YYDKDF (reference sequence). In DNA, the CDR3 is TGTGCCACCAGCAGCCGCTCAGGGTTTGGGGGCTACACTGAAGCTTTCTTT. Translating gives CATSSRSGFGGYTEAFF.

V and J are TRBV6-1 and TRBJ2-3, with 12 nucleotides matching TRBD1. Per the germline V gene, CDR1 is MNHNS and CDR2 is SASEGT. V was pared by 5 bases and J by 3 bases, with 9 bases of the junction left unmatched. This CDR3 is 17 amino acids long. In nucleotides, the CDR3 is TGTGCCAGCAGTAGTCTCCGGGACAGGGGGCGGACAGATACGCAGTATTTT. This sequence encodes CASSSLRDRGRTDTQYF.

The rearrangement uses TRBV7-9 and TRBJ2-7; 8 bases align to TRBD2. This CDR3 spans 13 amino acids. V shed 7 bases and J 4 bases; nucleotides not matched to a gene: 6. Germline values: CDR1 SEHNR, CDR2 FQNEAQ (reference sequence). CDR3 sequence reads: CASTGGGKYEQYF. The CDR3 coding sequence is TGTGCCAGCACGGGAGGGGGAAAATACGAGCAGTACTTC. Full variable domain (remainder filled in from reference TRBV7-9 and TRBJ2-7): DTGVSQNPRHKITKRGQNVTFRCDPISEHNRLYWYRQTLGQGPEFLTYFQNEAQLEKSRLLSDRFSAERPKGSFSTLEIQRTEQGDSAMYLCASTGGGKYEQYFGPGTRLTVT.

This clonotype was counted ten times or more. The chain uses TRBV4-1 and TRBJ1-3; the match to TRBD1 covers 8 bases. With V trimmed by 0 bases and J by 3 bases, 4 bases remained unmatched. Germline V CDR1 and CDR2: MGHRA, YSYEKL. The CDR3 totals 16 residues. As DNA, the CDR3 is TGCGCCAGCAGCCAAGAACCAGGGGGCGGTGGAAACACCATATATTTT. Translating gives CASSQEPGGGGNTIYF.